This TCR beta chain was found in a study of cytomegalovirus exposure and HLA in healthy donors. Germline lookup yields CDR1 MNHNS and CDR2 SASEGT. The CDR3 contains 12 residues. Trimming stripped 8 bases from V and 8 bases from J, with 15 bases between. Findings and limits, study-wide: In a later analysis, an Asian-associated ancestry cluster reportedly showed fewer N-insertions than the approximately 700-donor mean.

Use of 60 Vbeta and 13 Jbeta primers characterized the PCR. Clones were sequenced by immunoSEQ multiplex PCR, and TCRdb holds only the in-frame ones, with some missing. The table lists about 120,000 clones, around 77% of them singletons. Concerning this clone itself: Its antigen is not known.

The material sequenced was PBMCs. This TCR derives from a man younger than 30 in good health and CMV-seropositive. The chain employs TRBV6-1 and TRBJ1-1, with a possible D match to TRBD1 (6 bases). The CDR3 loop is CASGTPGTEAFF. The CDR3 DNA sequence: TGTGCCAGCGGTACTCCCGGGACAGAAGCTTTCTTT.